This T cell receptor (beta chain) was documented in a study of CD8+ T cells in alopecia areata. Trimming left V 7 bases short and J 5 bases short, with 11 bases between. The CDR3 contains 12 residues. Germline-derived CDR1 and CDR2 are MNHEY and SMNVEV (reference sequence). RNA was isolated and reverse transcribed to cDNA, the sequencing template. Sequencing used immunoSEQ multiplex PCR; TCRdb keeps in-frame clones, though not all of them. The table includes around 60,000 clones, roughly 45% detected once. The sequencing input was NKG2D-low CD8+ T cells sorted from blood. The receptor's source is a human donor with alopecia areata. The gene calls are TRBV27 and TRBJ1-2; D might be TRBD1 (5 bases). CDR3 DNA sequence: TGTGCCAGCAAGGACGGGGGGTATGGCTACACCTTC. The encoded protein is CASKDGGYGYTF.